The rows below give T cell receptor beta chains drawn from one sample of a study of blood T cells in healthy people across ages. A single record per CDR3 protein comes from TCRdb applying MiXCR to the 5' RACE reads. The table has fewer than 1,200,000 distinct CDR3 sequences, approximately 25% seen once; the top ten hold approximately 0.79%. The sample also formed part of further work on T cells of mothers and their children.

Material for sequencing was blood. The origin of the receptors is a girl aged 2-15 years in good health. The CDR3 runs from the conserved cysteine through the conserved F or W. A D gene is named only where the DNA matches it firmly. Clone size appears in some rows only: once, few, many, or a class for an expanded clone.

V gene: TRBV9
CDR3 length: 15
clone size: few
J gene: TRBJ1-1
D gene: NA
CDR3 protein: CASSVQGREDTEAFF
CDR3 DNA: TGTGCCAGCAGCGTACAAGGCAGGGAGGACACTGAAGCTTTCTTT

V gene: TRBV19
CDR3 length: 11
clone size: many
J gene: TRBJ2-3
D gene: NA
CDR3 protein: CASSTTDTQYF
CDR3 DNA: TGTGCCAGCAGCACCACAGATACGCAGTATTTT

V gene: TRBV4-1
CDR3 length: 11
clone size: NA
J gene: TRBJ2-7
D gene: NA
CDR3 protein: CASRFGREQYF
CDR3 DNA: TGCGCCAGCAGGTTCGGGCGCGAGCAGTACTTC

V gene: TRBV28
CDR3 length: 16
clone size: NA
J gene: TRBJ2-1
D gene: TRBD2
CDR3 protein: CASSFPPSGITNEQFF
CDR3 DNA: TGTGCCAGCAGTTTCCCACCTAGCGGGATTACGAATGAGCAGTTCTTC

V gene: TRBV14
CDR3 length: 13
clone size: NA
J gene: TRBJ1-2
D gene: NA
CDR3 protein: CARSGRANYGYTF
CDR3 DNA: TGTGCCAGATCGGGGAGAGCTAACTATGGCTACACCTTC

V gene: TRBV7-3
CDR3 length: 12
clone size: NA
J gene: TRBJ2-7
D gene: NA
CDR3 protein: CASSWMGGEQYF
CDR3 DNA: TGTGCCAGCAGCTGGATGGGGGGCGAGCAGTACTTC

V gene: TRBV2
CDR3 length: 16
clone size: few
J gene: TRBJ2-1
D gene: TRBD1
CDR3 protein: CASSEPTDRLNNEQFF
CDR3 DNA: TGTGCCAGCAGTGAACCCACGGACAGGCTCAACAATGAGCAGTTCTTC

V gene: TRBV3-1
CDR3 length: 14
clone size: few
J gene: TRBJ1-2
D gene: NA
CDR3 protein: CASSQEGDYYGYTF
CDR3 DNA: TGTGCCAGCAGCCAAGAAGGGGACTACTATGGCTACACCTTC

V gene: TRBV12-3/TRBV12-4
CDR3 length: 15
clone size: NA
J gene: TRBJ2-5
D gene: TRBD1
CDR3 protein: CASSSDRVGIETQYF
CDR3 DNA: TGTGCCAGCAGTTCCGACAGGGTTGGAATAGAGACCCAGTACTTC

V gene: TRBV4-3
CDR3 length: 16
clone size: NA
J gene: TRBJ2-1
D gene: NA
CDR3 protein: CASSQEERGFYNEQFF
CDR3 DNA: TGCGCCAGCAGCCAAGAAGAAAGGGGGTTTTACAATGAGCAGTTCTTC

V gene: TRBV5-1
CDR3 length: 16
clone size: NA
J gene: TRBJ2-3
D gene: TRBD1
CDR3 protein: CASSLAAQGTSDTQYF
CDR3 DNA: TGCGCCAGCAGCTTGGCCGCACAGGGGACGTCAGATACGCAGTATTTT

V gene: TRBV10-3
CDR3 length: 13
clone size: NA
J gene: TRBJ2-7
D gene: TRBD2
CDR3 protein: CAISESGVYEQYF
CDR3 DNA: TGTGCCATCAGTGAAAGCGGGGTATACGAGCAGTACTTC

V gene: TRBV12-3/TRBV12-4
CDR3 length: 13
clone size: NA
J gene: TRBJ2-5
D gene: NA
CDR3 protein: CASSLAHEETQYF
CDR3 DNA: TGTGCCAGCAGTTTAGCTCACGAGGAGACCCAGTACTTC

V gene: TRBV7-3
CDR3 length: 15
clone size: few
J gene: TRBJ2-5
D gene: NA
CDR3 protein: CASSLLGLSQETQYF
CDR3 DNA: TGTGCCAGCAGCTTACTGGGACTCTCCCAAGAGACCCAGTACTTC

V gene: TRBV7-9
CDR3 length: 13
clone size: NA
J gene: TRBJ2-7
D gene: NA
CDR3 protein: CASSGRGLYEQYF
CDR3 DNA: TGTGCCAGCAGCGGTCGTGGCCTCTACGAGCAGTACTTC

V gene: TRBV4-1
CDR3 length: 15
clone size: NA
J gene: TRBJ2-7
D gene: NA
CDR3 protein: CASSQTPVSTYEQYF
CDR3 DNA: TGCGCCAGCAGCCAGACACCGGTCTCCACCTACGAGCAGTACTTC

V gene: TRBV4-3
CDR3 length: 15
clone size: NA
J gene: TRBJ1-5
D gene: NA
CDR3 protein: CASSQDRGSNQPQHF
CDR3 DNA: TGCGCCAGCAGCCAAGATCGGGGTAGCAATCAGCCCCAGCATTTT

V gene: TRBV20-1
CDR3 length: 10
clone size: NA
J gene: TRBJ1-1
D gene: TRBD1
CDR3 protein: CSYGQGEAFF
CDR3 DNA: TGCAGTTACGGACAGGGTGAAGCTTTCTTT

V gene: TRBV5-5
CDR3 length: 15
clone size: NA
J gene: TRBJ2-1
D gene: NA
CDR3 protein: CASIRQGGDYNEQFF
CDR3 DNA: TGTGCCAGTATTAGACAAGGGGGGGACTACAATGAGCAGTTCTTC

V gene: TRBV27
CDR3 length: 16
clone size: NA
J gene: TRBJ2-3
D gene: TRBD2
CDR3 protein: CASSLFPGGGTDTQYF
CDR3 DNA: TGTGCCAGCAGTTTATTTCCGGGGGGAGGAACAGATACGCAGTATTTT

V gene: TRBV4-3
CDR3 length: 14
clone size: NA
J gene: TRBJ1-4
D gene: NA
CDR3 protein: CASSLTGGDGKLFF
CDR3 DNA: TGCGCCAGCAGCCTTACTGGAGGGGACGGAAAACTGTTTTTT

V gene: TRBV29-1
CDR3 length: 15
clone size: many
J gene: TRBJ2-7
D gene: NA
CDR3 protein: CSVVKGQSLTYEQYF
CDR3 DNA: TGCAGCGTTGTTAAAGGACAGTCCCTTACCTACGAGCAGTACTTC

V gene: TRBV5-1
CDR3 length: 14
clone size: NA
J gene: TRBJ2-3
D gene: TRBD2
CDR3 protein: CASSSVAGEDTQYF
CDR3 DNA: TGCGCCAGCAGCTCTGTAGCGGGGGAAGATACGCAGTATTTT

V gene: TRBV27
CDR3 length: 12
clone size: NA
J gene: TRBJ1-2
D gene: NA
CDR3 protein: CASRGDVHGYTF
CDR3 DNA: TGTGCCAGCAGGGGGGACGTTCATGGCTACACCTTC

V gene: TRBV20-1
CDR3 length: 13
clone size: NA
J gene: TRBJ2-7
D gene: NA
CDR3 protein: CSAIRGISYEQYF
CDR3 DNA: TGCAGTGCTATACGAGGAATCTCCTACGAGCAGTACTTC

V gene: TRBV29-1
CDR3 length: 14
clone size: NA
J gene: TRBJ2-5
D gene: NA
CDR3 protein: CSVEVASGGETQYF
CDR3 DNA: TGCAGCGTTGAAGTTGCAAGCGGCGGAGAGACTCAGTACTTC

V gene: TRBV5-1
CDR3 length: 19
clone size: few
J gene: TRBJ2-5
D gene: TRBD1
CDR3 protein: CASSSELGTGGIGRWTQYF
CDR3 DNA: TGCGCCAGCAGCTCCGAGCTAGGGACAGGGGGCATCGGGCGGTGGACCCAGTACTTC

V gene: TRBV5-1
CDR3 length: 17
clone size: NA
J gene: TRBJ2-5
D gene: NA
CDR3 protein: CASSLEPTGTIQETQYF
CDR3 DNA: TGCGCCAGCAGCTTGGAGCCGACAGGAACTATTCAAGAGACCCAGTACTTC

V gene: TRBV7-9
CDR3 length: 13
clone size: NA
J gene: TRBJ1-1
D gene: NA
CDR3 protein: CASSSPRGTEAFF
CDR3 DNA: TGTGCCAGCAGCTCTCCCAGGGGCACTGAAGCTTTCTTT

V gene: TRBV20-1
CDR3 length: 14
clone size: few
J gene: TRBJ2-1
D gene: NA
CDR3 protein: CSALVTIGPNEQFF
CDR3 DNA: TGCAGTGCCCTCGTTACAATCGGCCCCAATGAGCAGTTCTTC

V gene: TRBV28
CDR3 length: 16
clone size: NA
J gene: TRBJ2-5
D gene: TRBD2
CDR3 protein: CASSVSSGRAFETQYF
CDR3 DNA: TGTGCCAGCAGTGTCTCTAGCGGGAGGGCCTTTGAGACCCAGTACTTC

V gene: TRBV7-2
CDR3 length: 15
clone size: NA
J gene: TRBJ2-7
D gene: TRBD2
CDR3 protein: CASSLGAGTTYEQYF
CDR3 DNA: TGTGCCAGCAGCTTAGGAGCGGGGACGACCTACGAGCAGTACTTC

V gene: TRBV5-1
CDR3 length: 14
clone size: few
J gene: TRBJ2-7
D gene: NA
CDR3 protein: CASSLVSDTYEQYF
CDR3 DNA: TGCGCCAGCAGCTTGGTATCAGATACCTACGAGCAGTACTTC

V gene: TRBV6-4
CDR3 length: 14
clone size: NA
J gene: TRBJ1-2
D gene: NA
CDR3 protein: CASSDSRREGGYTF
CDR3 DNA: TGTGCCAGTAGTGACTCGAGAAGGGAAGGGGGCTACACCTTC

V gene: TRBV15
CDR3 length: 15
clone size: few
J gene: TRBJ1-6
D gene: NA
CDR3 protein: CATSIPDTYNSPLHF
CDR3 DNA: TGTGCCACCAGCATACCGGACACCTATAATTCACCCCTCCACTTT

V gene: TRBV20-1
CDR3 length: 13
clone size: many
J gene: TRBJ2-1
D gene: TRBD2
CDR3 protein: CSAIRGGYNEQFF
CDR3 DNA: TGCAGTGCTATCCGGGGGGGGTACAATGAGCAGTTCTTC

V gene: TRBV20-1
CDR3 length: 11
clone size: few
J gene: TRBJ2-7
D gene: NA
CDR3 protein: CSELAGDEQYF
CDR3 DNA: TGCAGTGAGTTAGCAGGGGACGAGCAGTACTTC

V gene: TRBV28
CDR3 length: 12
clone size: NA
J gene: TRBJ2-7
D gene: NA
CDR3 protein: CATGAPSYEQYF
CDR3 DNA: TGTGCAACCGGCGCTCCGTCCTACGAGCAGTACTTC

V gene: TRBV29-1
CDR3 length: 12
clone size: NA
J gene: TRBJ2-1
D gene: NA
CDR3 protein: CSVEDQGRGQFF
CDR3 DNA: TGCAGCGTTGAAGATCAGGGCAGGGGGCAGTTCTTC

V gene: TRBV28
CDR3 length: 15
clone size: NA
J gene: TRBJ2-7
D gene: TRBD2
CDR3 protein: CASKIGTSGNYEQYF
CDR3 DNA: TGTGCCAGCAAGATTGGGACTAGCGGAAACTACGAGCAGTACTTC

V gene: TRBV20-1
CDR3 length: 16
clone size: NA
J gene: TRBJ1-4
D gene: NA
CDR3 protein: CSVPGKEKADNEKLFF
CDR3 DNA: TGCAGTGTTCCTGGGAAGGAAAAGGCGGATAATGAAAAACTGTTTTTT

V gene: TRBV5-1
CDR3 length: 16
clone size: few
J gene: TRBJ2-7
D gene: NA
CDR3 protein: CASSLEPGGGTYEQYF
CDR3 DNA: TGCGCCAGCAGCTTGGAGCCGGGCGGCGGAACCTACGAGCAGTACTTC

V gene: TRBV7-3
CDR3 length: 14
clone size: few
J gene: TRBJ2-5
D gene: NA
CDR3 protein: CASSLMPGYETQYF
CDR3 DNA: TGTGCCAGCAGCTTAATGCCCGGATATGAGACCCAGTACTTC

V gene: TRBV6-1
CDR3 length: 13
clone size: few
J gene: TRBJ1-6
D gene: NA
CDR3 protein: CASSQIRDSPLHF
CDR3 DNA: TGTGCCAGCAGCCAGATTCGGGATTCACCCCTCCACTTT

V gene: TRBV5-5
CDR3 length: 15
clone size: NA
J gene: TRBJ1-6
D gene: TRBD1
CDR3 protein: CASSSIDRGRSPLHF
CDR3 DNA: TGTGCCAGCAGCTCGATCGACAGGGGGAGATCACCCCTCCACTTT

V gene: TRBV27
CDR3 length: 14
clone size: few
J gene: TRBJ2-3
D gene: NA
CDR3 protein: CASSLSLMGGTQYF
CDR3 DNA: TGTGCCAGCAGTTTATCGTTAATGGGTGGGACGCAGTATTTT

V gene: TRBV5-1
CDR3 length: 15
clone size: few
J gene: TRBJ2-5
D gene: NA
CDR3 protein: CASSFSGTPGETQYF
CDR3 DNA: TGCGCCAGCAGCTTCTCCGGGACCCCCGGCGAGACCCAGTACTTC

V gene: TRBV12-3/TRBV12-4
CDR3 length: 12
clone size: NA
J gene: TRBJ2-7
D gene: NA
CDR3 protein: CASSYSKYEQYF
CDR3 DNA: TGTGCCAGCAGCTACTCTAAGTACGAGCAGTACTTC

V gene: TRBV29-1
CDR3 length: 11
clone size: NA
J gene: TRBJ2-1
D gene: NA
CDR3 protein: CSVRWSNEQFF
CDR3 DNA: TGCAGCGTTAGGTGGAGCAATGAGCAGTTCTTC

V gene: TRBV6-2/TRBV6-3
CDR3 length: 17
clone size: NA
J gene: TRBJ1-4
D gene: TRBD1
CDR3 protein: CASSHSIRTGANEKLFF
CDR3 DNA: TGTGCCAGCAGTCACTCGATTCGGACAGGGGCTAATGAAAAACTGTTTTTT

V gene: TRBV13
CDR3 length: 15
clone size: NA
J gene: TRBJ2-4
D gene: NA
CDR3 protein: CASSLAATEENIQYF
CDR3 DNA: TGTGCCAGCAGCTTAGCCGCAACGGAAGAGAACATTCAGTACTTC

V gene: TRBV5-1
CDR3 length: 14
clone size: NA
J gene: TRBJ2-4
D gene: NA
CDR3 protein: CASTPGMAKNIQYF
CDR3 DNA: TGCGCCAGCACTCCGGGGATGGCCAAAAACATTCAGTACTTC

V gene: TRBV3-1
CDR3 length: 16
clone size: NA
J gene: TRBJ2-1
D gene: TRBD1
CDR3 protein: CASSQGSGGPYNEQFF
CDR3 DNA: TGTGCCAGCAGCCAAGGCTCAGGGGGCCCCTACAATGAGCAGTTCTTC

V gene: TRBV7-9
CDR3 length: 15
clone size: NA
J gene: TRBJ2-7
D gene: TRBD2
CDR3 protein: CASSDQTSIFYEQYF
CDR3 DNA: TGTGCCAGCAGCGACCAGACTAGCATATTCTACGAGCAGTACTTC

V gene: TRBV4-1
CDR3 length: 13
clone size: NA
J gene: TRBJ1-1
D gene: NA
CDR3 protein: CASSQGGYTEAFF
CDR3 DNA: TGCGCCAGCAGCCAAGGGGGATACACTGAAGCTTTCTTT

V gene: TRBV28
CDR3 length: 14
clone size: NA
J gene: TRBJ2-4
D gene: NA
CDR3 protein: CASSLRDTKNIQYF
CDR3 DNA: TGTGCCAGCAGTTTACGGGACACAAAAAACATTCAGTACTTC

V gene: TRBV12-3/TRBV12-4
CDR3 length: 13
clone size: few
J gene: TRBJ1-1
D gene: TRBD1
CDR3 protein: CASTGTVNTEAFF
CDR3 DNA: TGTGCCAGCACCGGGACAGTGAACACTGAAGCTTTCTTT